This TCR beta chain is drawn from a study of blood T cells in healthy people across ages. Turning to the study itself: When template switching was applied, about one barcoded beta molecule was captured per two T cells.

Those donating, healthy Caucasian individuals from Russia, were aged roughly 6 to 90. A sample-barcoded 5' primer and a J-beta primer mix were used in a second PCR of about 6 to 11 cycles. Each CDR3 protein gets one entry after TCRdb re-called the 5' RACE reads with MiXCR. The sample lists over 1,500,000 distinct CDR3 sequences, around half occurring once. Study-wide results and caveats: Naive T cell percentage and TCR beta diversity correlated strongly.

Per the germline V gene, CDR1 is MDHEN and CDR2 is SYDVKM. There are 13 residues in the CDR3. Trimming left V 5 bases short and J 7 bases short, with 15 bases between. This clonotype has just a few counts. Its cognate antigen is unknown. Sequencing was performed on blood. The sequence was collected from a woman aged 40 to 50 in good health. The V call is TRBV28, the J call TRBJ2-7; the D call may be TRBD1 or TRBD2 (5 bases each). CDR3 DNA sequence: TGTGCCAGCAGTCAAACCACGGGGCGTGAGCAGTACTTC. Translating gives CASSQTTGREQYF.